This TCR beta chain was documented in a study of early T cells in non-severe SARS-CoV-2 infection. This clonotype was detected a few times. Each CDR3 protein is one row after TCRdb ran MiXCR on the 5' RACE reads. The table has roughly 50,000 distinct CDR3 sequences, approximately 6% seen once. The germline CDR1 and CDR2 sequences are SQVTM and ANQGSEA. The V gene lost 5 bases and the J gene lost 2 bases, with 9 bases spanning the gap. The CDR3 consists of 12 residues. The receptor was isolated from an adult who was a healthcare worker with PCR-confirmed SARS-CoV-2 infection or an uninfected control (not recorded which). The gene calls are TRBV29-1 and TRBJ1-1; D not resolved. Sample: whole blood, taken at baseline. CDR3 amino acids: CSVPATNTEAFF. Here the CDR3 DNA reads TGCAGCGTTCCGGCCACCAACACTGAAGCTTTCTTT.